These 5 T cell receptor beta chains were sequenced from one sample in a study of blood T cell repertoires in COVID-19. Some clones are missing from TCRdb's copy, which holds only in-frame ones; the method was immunoSEQ multiplex PCR. The repertoire includes under 400,000 clones, roughly 90% of them detected once, and just over 1% sits in the top ten. The sample consisted of PBMCs or T cells enriched from blood (not recorded which). The source of these receptors is a woman between 25 and 40 years old who had been exposed to COVID-19.

The V call is TRBV28, the J call TRBJ1-2; maybe TRBD1 (5 bases). CDR1 MDHEN and CDR2 SYDVKM come from the germline V gene. Trimming stripped 8 bases from V and 13 bases from J, with 20 bases between. The CDR3 loop spans 12 amino acids. The CDR3 DNA is TGTGCCAGCTGGGGCTCCAAACGTCTGTCCACCTTC. Protein sequence: CASWGSKRLSTF.

The chain uses TRBV21-1 and TRBJ1-4. TRBV21-1 is a documented pseudogene. CDR3 length: 13 residues. In nucleotides, the CDR3 is TGTGCCAGGGAGGGCGGGGTTGATGAAAAACTGTTTTTT. Protein sequence: CAREGGVDEKLFF.

The chain recombines TRBV2 with TRBJ2-7; a possible D gene is TRBD2 (5 bases). The V end was cut by 4 bases, the J end by 3 bases, with 16 bases between. Germline-derived CDR1 and CDR2 are SNHLY and FYNNEI. There are 15 residues in the CDR3. In DNA form, the CDR3 reads TGTGCCAGCAGTGGTCCTCCCGGGATACTCTACGAGCAGTACTTC. Translating gives CASSGPPGILYEQYF.

Note on this clone: Within the sample, other DNA sequences also encode this same CDR3. The V call is TRBV5-1, the J call TRBJ2-5, with D perhaps matching TRBD1 (7 bases). Germline CDR1 and CDR2: SGHRS and YFSETQ. The CDR3 runs to 14 residues. The ends were cut back, 4 bases at V and 4 bases at J, with 14 bases in the middle. CDR3 coding DNA: TGCGCCAGCAGCCTCGGGACAGCGGGAGAGACCCAGTACTTC. Encoded protein: CASSLGTAGETQYF.

J is TRBJ1-2 and V is TRBV3-1 (or the pseudogene TRBV3-2), with D perhaps matching TRBD1 (5 bases). Germline CDR1 reads LGHDT; CDR2 reads YNNKEL (reference sequence). Trimming shortened V by 3 bases and J by 2 bases, and 16 bases separated the two germline ends. The CDR3 covers 16 residues. CDR3 loop: CASSQGQAGGNYGYTF. CDR3 DNA sequence: TGTGCCAGCAGCCAGGGGCAGGCGGGAGGGAACTATGGCTACACCTTC.